A selection of T cell receptor beta chains follows, all from one sample in a study of T cells in Graves' hyperthyroidism and ophthalmopathy. One entry per CDR3 protein, called by TCRdb with MiXCR from the multiplex PCR reads. Here the sample spans approximately 200,000 distinct CDR3 sequences, 18% being singletons. Sequenced material: blood. The origin of the receptors is a man between 40 and 49 years old with Graves' hyperthyroidism. CDR3s leave out the opening cysteine and the closing phenylalanine or tryptophan.

v_gene	j_gene	CDR3aa
TRBV7-9	TRBJ1-2	ARRDNYGYT
TRBV7-3	TRBJ1-2	ASFGRFLYGYT
TRBV11-2	TRBJ2-7	ASSLDLSGGRSYEQY
TRBV20-1	TRBJ2-2	SARGLRQGAPRLF
TRBV27	TRBJ1-1	ASSFLGLTNTEAF
TRBV5-6	TRBJ2-4	ASSSTRDRQY
TRBV11-2	TRBJ2-3	ASSKTSQGVITDTQY
TRBV7-2	TRBJ2-7	ASSLGTGQSYEQY
TRBV5-1	TRBJ2-1	ASSVRDRVSYEQF
TRBV7-2	TRBJ2-7	ASSLGVGGEQY
TRBV24-1	TRBJ2-5	ATSGTLAGDQETQY
TRBV4-3	TRBJ1-1	ASSRQVRRGTEAF
TRBV27	TRBJ2-2	ASTSYRRGNTGELF
TRBV7-2	TRBJ2-2	ASRTPSGPNTGELF
TRBV12-3/TRBV12-4	TRBJ1-4	ASSFGDGTNEKLF
TRBV18	TRBJ1-1	ASSPIVMNTEAF
TRBV5-1	TRBJ2-7	ASSLALTGTYEQY
TRBV30	TRBJ2-5	AWSGRGQETQY
TRBV28	TRBJ2-1	ASSLDLSGGAYNEQF
TRBV7-2	TRBJ1-2	ASSPNGGGAAYGYT
TRBV6-1	TRBJ2-5	ASREGGTQETQY
TRBV7-9	TRBJ1-6	ASSPVGTGGSPLH
TRBV10-1	TRBJ2-1	TSSTGYNEQF
TRBV6-1	TRBJ2-2	ASNHRGPNTGELF
TRBV15	TRBJ2-3	ATSREAASLLTDTQY
TRBV19	TRBJ1-5	ASTPSYSGWQPQH
TRBV6-4	TRBJ2-6	ASSYSEAPGANVLT
TRBV5-1	TRBJ2-5	ASSPLGRLAGSETQY
TRBV28	TRBJ2-3	ASSPWVSDTQY
TRBV19	TRBJ2-5	ASSMRGQYQETQY
TRBV6-2/TRBV6-3	TRBJ1-1	ASSFSHMNTEAF
TRBV6-1	TRBJ2-7	ASRPRYLYEQY
TRBV30	TRBJ1-2	AWSQGTGGNYGYT
TRBV6-5	TRBJ1-2	ASSYAFTETWGYT
TRBV11-2	TRBJ2-2	ASSLGTGMNTGELF
TRBV9	TRBJ2-7	ASSAGGEQY
TRBV5-1	TRBJ2-1	ASSSGLAAQF
TRBV5-4	TRBJ2-5	ASSRGKHGEY
TRBV9	TRBJ2-5	ASSSDWRGETQY